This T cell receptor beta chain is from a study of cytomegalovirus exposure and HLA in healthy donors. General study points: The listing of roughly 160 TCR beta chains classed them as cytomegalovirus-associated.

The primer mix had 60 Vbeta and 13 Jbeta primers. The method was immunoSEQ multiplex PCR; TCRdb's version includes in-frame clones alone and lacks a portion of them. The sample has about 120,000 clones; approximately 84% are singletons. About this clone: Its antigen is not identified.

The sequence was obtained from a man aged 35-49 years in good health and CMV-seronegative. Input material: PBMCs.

The CDR3 bases are TGTGCCAGCAGCCAAGATCTTCCACAGGGTCGCTTTAACCAGCCCCAGCATTTT. Protein: CASSQDLPQGRFNQPQHF. The gene calls are TRBV4-2 and TRBJ1-5; maybe TRBD1 (6 bases). From germline, CDR1 is LGHNA and CDR2 YNFKEQ. The CDR3 extends over 18 amino acids. Trimming took off 0 bases at V and 7 bases at J, with 22 bases between the two ends.